A selection of T cell receptor beta chains follows, all from one sample in a study of blood T cell repertoires in COVID-19. This table comes from immunoSEQ multiplex PCR, and its TCRdb copy is limited to in-frame clones, with some not included. This table holds 200,000 to 300,000 clones, roughly nine tenths found once. Material: peripheral blood. The receptors originated from a young man with active or convalescent COVID-19. The CDR3 runs from the conserved cysteine through the conserved F or W. The D gene is left open where the match is weak. Not every row has a clone size; where given, it reads once, few, many or a size class.

size,J,V,D,DNA,CDR3
.,TRBJ1-2,TRBV9,TRBD1,TGTGCCAGCAGCGTAGCCCCGACAGGGAAACACTATGGCTACACCTTC,CASSVAPTGKHYGYTF
.,TRBJ1-1,TRBV12-2,.,TGTGCAAGTCGCTTAGCGCTAGGCAAGGGGGCGGGCACTGAAGCTTTCTTT,CASRLALGKGAGTEAFF
.,TRBJ2-1,TRBV19,.,TGTGCCAGTAGTATAGATCGGCGGGGTCACAATGAGCAGTTCTTC,CASSIDRRGHNEQFF
.,TRBJ1-1,TRBV12-2,.,TGTGCAAGTCGCCAGTGCAGGGAATCCGTGAACACTGAAGCTTTCTTT,CASRQCRESVNTEAFF
.,TRBJ2-3,TRBV6-2/TRBV6-3,TRBD1,TGTGCCAGCAGCGACAGGGCGATTAGAGGTACGCAGTATTTT,CASSDRAIRGTQYF
.,TRBJ1-2,TRBV7-9,TRBD1,TGTGCCAGCAGCTTACTACGGGGACAGGCGGTTTATGGCTACACCTTC,CASSLLRGQAVYGYTF
.,TRBJ1-2,TRBV4-1,.,TGCGCCAGCAGCCAAGATCGGGACTACGGCTACACCTTC,CASSQDRDYGYTF
.,TRBJ1-4,TRBV7-2,.,TGTGCCAGCAGCTTAAGCGGCAGATCTAATGAAAAACTGTTTTTT,CASSLSGRSNEKLFF
.,TRBJ1-6,TRBV9,.,TGTGCCAGCAGCGCAAGCACCGGGACAAGGAATTCACCCCTCCACTTT,CASSASTGTRNSPLHF
.,TRBJ2-5,TRBV19,TRBD1,TGTGCCAGTAGTTACCCAGGGGGCGGGGAGACCCAGTACTTC,CASSYPGGGETQYF
.,TRBJ1-1,TRBV6-2/TRBV6-3,TRBD1,TGTGCCAGCAGTACGCGGGACAGGCGGACTGAAGCTTTCTTT,CASSTRDRRTEAFF
few,TRBJ1-1,TRBV7-9,.,TGTGCCAGCAGCCGCGGACAGAAGAACACTGAAGCTTTCTTT,CASSRGQKNTEAFF
.,TRBJ1-2,TRBV7-2,TRBD1,TGTGCCAGCAGGAGGACAGGGATTAACTATGGCTACACCTTC,CASRRTGINYGYTF
.,TRBJ1-5,TRBV19,.,TGTGCCAGTGGCGAGACAGCCGATCAGCCCCAGCATTTT,CASGETADQPQHF
.,TRBJ1-1,TRBV4-3,.,TGCGCCAGCAGCCAAGACCCCAGGGGATCGTGGGCTGAAGCTTTCTTT,CASSQDPRGSWAEAFF
.,TRBJ2-1,TRBV5-8,.,TGTGCCAGCAGCTTGGCTCGGGGGAGTGAGCAGTTCTTC,CASSLARGSEQFF
once,TRBJ1-1,TRBV5-8,.,TGTGCCAGCAGCTTAGAGGATCCGGCTGAAGCTTTCTTT,CASSLEDPAEAFF
.,TRBJ2-5,TRBV2,TRBD2,TGTGCCAGCAGTGTGGAGACTAGCGGTCTGGAGACCCAGTACTTC,CASSVETSGLETQYF
.,TRBJ2-1,TRBV9,TRBD1,TGTGCCAGCAGCGTAGGGGACCGAGGGACAGGGCAGTTCTTC,CASSVGDRGTGQFF
.,TRBJ2-3,TRBV29-1,.,TGCAGCGTGAGGGGAAAGGCGGGAATTCCAGATACGCAGTATTTT,CSVRGKAGIPDTQYF
.,TRBJ2-2,TRBV6-5,.,TGTGCCAGCATTAAGGGCGCGGGCGGGGAGCTGTTTTTT,CASIKGAGGELFF
.,TRBJ1-5,TRBV18,.,TGTGCCAGCTCAGCAGGGTCAGGTCAGCCCCAGCATTTT,CASSAGSGQPQHF
once,TRBJ1-2,TRBV12-2,.,TGTGCAAGTCGCCCGACGGGACAAGAGTATGGCTACACCTTC,CASRPTGQEYGYTF
.,TRBJ1-4,TRBV30,.,TGTGCCTGGAGTGTCTTGGGGGCGGCTAATGAAAAACTGTTTTTT,CAWSVLGAANEKLFF
.,TRBJ2-1,TRBV11-2,.,TGTGCCAGCAGCTCCAGACCAGGGGCAGAGCAGTTCTTC,CASSSRPGAEQFF
.,TRBJ1-4,TRBV6-5,.,TGTGCCAGCAGTTACGGGGGAGGGACGGTCCTTGAAAAACTGTTTTTT,CASSYGGGTVLEKLFF
.,TRBJ1-5,TRBV30,TRBD1,TGTGCCTGGAGTGGCACAGGGGTCAATCAGCCCCAGCATTTT,CAWSGTGVNQPQHF
.,TRBJ1-3,TRBV6-5,.,TGTGCCAGCAGGGGGACTTCTGGAAACACCATATATTTT,CASRGTSGNTIYF
.,TRBJ1-1,TRBV9,.,TGTGCCAGCACCGTGGGCGTTATGAACACTGAAGCTTTCTTT,CASTVGVMNTEAFF
.,TRBJ2-1,TRBV5-1,.,TGCGCCAGCAGCTTGGGACTGGCTTCCTACAATGAGCAGTTCTTC,CASSLGLASYNEQFF
.,TRBJ2-4,TRBV7-9,.,TGTGCCAGAGACAAAAGAAGGGCCAAAAACATTCAGTACTTC,CARDKRRAKNIQYF
once,TRBJ2-1,TRBV5-4,TRBD2,TGTGCCAGCAGCCCTAGCGGGGATAGCTCCTACAATGAGCAGTTCTTC,CASSPSGDSSYNEQFF
.,TRBJ1-6,TRBV18,TRBD1,TGTGCCAGCTCACTACGGACAGGGGCGTCCTCACCCCTCCACTTT,CASSLRTGASSPLHF
few,TRBJ1-2,TRBV18,.,TGTGCCAGCTCACCGCCGACAGGTGGATTGGGATTCTATGGCTACACCTTC,CASSPPTGGLGFYGYTF
.,TRBJ1-1,TRBV7-8,TRBD1,TGTGCCAGCAGCTTCGGGGGACAGGGTGACACTGAAGCTTTCTTT,CASSFGGQGDTEAFF
.,TRBJ1-2,TRBV15,.,TGTGCCACCAGTGGCGGGAGGCGATACACCTTC,CATSGGRRYTF
.,TRBJ1-5,TRBV28,.,TGTGCCACCACTTCCGGTAATCAGCCCCAGCATTTT,CATTSGNQPQHF
.,TRBJ1-5,TRBV7-2,.,TGTGCCAGCAGCTTATTCGGGTTTGAGGGTCAGCCCCAGCATTTT,CASSLFGFEGQPQHF
once,TRBJ2-1,TRBV5-1,TRBD1,TGCGCCAGCAGCCCCGGGACAGGGGCCTACAATGAGCAGTTCTTC,CASSPGTGAYNEQFF
.,TRBJ1-2,TRBV9,.,TGTGCCAGCAGCGTAGCATCCGAGGGAAACTATGGCTACACCTTC,CASSVASEGNYGYTF
.,TRBJ1-3,TRBV7-2,.,TGTGCCAGCAGTCGAATGGCAGGCATTCTATCAAACACCATATATTTT,CASSRMAGILSNTIYF
.,TRBJ2-1,TRBV28,.,TGTGCCAGCAGTCCCGGGACTTACTACAATGAGCAGTTCTTC,CASSPGTYYNEQFF
.,TRBJ1-1,TRBV19,TRBD1,TGTGCCAGTAGCTCGACAGGGCGTACTGAAGCTTTCTTT,CASSSTGRTEAFF
.,TRBJ2-1,TRBV6-5,TRBD2,TGTGCCAGCAGTTACCTGGCGGGAGGACCTTACAATGAGCAGTTCTTC,CASSYLAGGPYNEQFF
.,TRBJ2-2,TRBV5-6,TRBD2,TGTGCCAGCAGCACCGGACTAGCGGGAGGGCCCGGGAGCACCGGGGAGCTGTTTTTT,CASSTGLAGGPGSTGELFF
.,TRBJ1-1,TRBV5-6,TRBD1,TGTGCCAGCAGCTTGGACAGGGGGCTTTTAGCTTTCTTT,CASSLDRGLLAFF
.,TRBJ2-7,TRBV5-4,.,TGTGCCAGCAGCCCCGGGTCTTCCGGCTCCTACGAGCAGTACTTC,CASSPGSSGSYEQYF
.,TRBJ2-5,TRBV5-4,TRBD1,TGTGCCAGCAGCTTGGGTACAGGGGGCAAAGAGACCCAGTACTTC,CASSLGTGGKETQYF
few,TRBJ1-5,TRBV20-1,TRBD1,TGCAGTGCTAGTACAGGGGCGATTTATAGCAATCAGCCCCAGCATTTT,CSASTGAIYSNQPQHF
once,TRBJ1-3,TRBV4-3,TRBD1,TGCGCCAGCAGCCAGATATATGACAGGGGGCAAGTCCTCTCTGGAAACACCATATATTTT,CASSQIYDRGQVLSGNTIYF
.,TRBJ2-7,TRBV6-2/TRBV6-3,.,TGTGCCAGCAGTTACTCGGTTTTGGTGGAGGAGCAGTACTTC,CASSYSVLVEEQYF
.,TRBJ1-1,TRBV6-6,.,TGTGCCAGCAGGTCCGACAACCTCCTTCGTGCTGAAGCTTTCTTT,CASRSDNLLRAEAFF
.,TRBJ2-5,TRBV7-2,.,TGTGCCGTCACTATACAGGGAGCGACCCAGTACTTC,CAVTIQGATQYF
.,TRBJ1-5,TRBV20-1,.,TGCAGTGCTAGTGCGGGGGGTTATAGCAATCAGCCCCAGCATTTT,CSASAGGYSNQPQHF
.,TRBJ2-7,TRBV7-2,TRBD2,TGTGCCAGCAGCTTAGTAGGGACTAGCGGGAGTGCCCCCTACGAGCAGTACTTC,CASSLVGTSGSAPYEQYF
.,TRBJ2-5,TRBV7-9,TRBD1,TGTGCCAGCAGCCGGGACAGGGAAGAGACCCAGTACTTC,CASSRDREETQYF
.,TRBJ2-2,TRBV19,TRBD1,TGTGCCAGTTCACAGGGGTATGTCGCCGGGGAGCTGTTTTTT,CASSQGYVAGELFF
.,TRBJ1-2,TRBV6-1,.,TGTGCCAGCAGTGAGGTGTGGGAGGGAAACTATGGCTACACCTTC,CASSEVWEGNYGYTF
.,TRBJ1-2,TRBV10-3,.,TGTGCCATCTTTAAGGAGCGGGAGGGCGTCTATGGCTACACCTTC,CAIFKEREGVYGYTF
.,TRBJ2-1,TRBV7-9,TRBD1,TGTGCCAGCAGCTTAGGTGGGACAGGCAATGAGCAGTTCTTC,CASSLGGTGNEQFF